Below, 10 T cell receptor beta chains from the same sample are listed, as sequenced in a study of cytomegalovirus exposure and HLA in healthy donors. Amplification used 60 Vbeta primers and 13 Jbeta primers. Assay used: immunoSEQ multiplex PCR; TCRdb lists only in-frame clones, some missing. The sample lists fewer than 200,000 clones, about two thirds occurring once. The sample was PBMCs. The receptors derive from a woman younger than 45 in good health and CMV-seronegative.

The rearrangement joins TRBV7-2 to TRBJ2-3, with 9 bases matching TRBD2. V was clipped by 5 bases and J by 0 bases; unmatched bases: 9. In germline, CDR1 is SGHTA, CDR2 FQGNSA. This CDR3 is 17 amino acids long. CDR3 sequence (DNA): TGTGCCAGCAGCCTTACTAGACTAGCGGATAGCACAGATACGCAGTATTTT. The encoded protein is CASSLTRLADSTDTQYF.

The V gene is TRBV28, the J gene TRBJ2-3; TRBD2 matches 7 bases. The length of the CDR3 is 19 residues. Germline loops: CDR1 MDHEN, CDR2 SYDVKM. The V gene end was trimmed by 6 bases and the J gene end by 3 bases; junction bases not matched to a gene: 21. The CDR3: CASRSSGGVVAGGTDTQYF. The DNA for the CDR3 is TGTGCCAGCAGGTCATCTGGGGGGGTAGTGGCGGGTGGTACAGATACGCAGTATTTT.

The chain has TRBV10-3 and TRBJ2-7, with 7 bases that match TRBD2. The CDR3 is made up of 13 amino acids. Germline CDR1 is ENHRY and CDR2 is SYGVKD. J lost 3 bases, V lost 3 bases, and 2 bases had no gene match. For the CDR3, the DNA is TGTGCCATCAGTGATGGGGGGGACTACGAGCAGTACTTC. Its protein product is CAISDGGDYEQYF.

This clone was observed once. The V call is TRBV2, the J call TRBJ2-2; 9 bases line up with TRBD1. This CDR3 comprises 16 residues. Germline V gene sequence: CDR1 SNHLY, CDR2 FYNNEI. V dropped 4 bases and J dropped 7; count of bases not matched to a gene: 10. CDR3 residues: CASSGIQGAGGGELFF. The CDR3 bases are TGTGCCAGCAGTGGGATACAGGGGGCCGGTGGCGGGGAGCTGTTTTTT.

With respect to this clone: Other DNA sequences within the sample encode an identical CDR3. This chain links TRBV7-2 with TRBJ1-5; D not certain. Germline V gives CDR1 SGHTA, CDR2 FQGNSA. The CDR3 is 14 amino acids. Trimming left V 1 base short and J 1 base short, with 5 bases between. The CDR3 here is CASSLDISNQPQHF. The CDR3 DNA reads as TGTGCCAGCAGCTTAGATATAAGCAATCAGCCCCAGCATTTT. Based on the CDR3 plus reference TRBV7-2 and TRBJ1-5, the full variable domain is GAGVSQSPSNKVTEKGKDVELRCDPISGHTALYWYRQSLGQGLEFLIYFQGNSAPDKSGLPSDRFSAERTGGSVSTLTIQRTQQEDSAVYLCASSLDISNQPQHFGDGTRLSIL.

This clone was counted between two and nine times. The J gene is TRBJ2-6, the V gene TRBV27; no clear D. In germline, CDR1 is MNHEY, CDR2 SMNVEV (reference sequence). The CDR3 sequence is 14 residues long. Trimming cost V 7 bases and J 1 base, with 8 bases left between them. The CDR3 DNA follows: TGTGCCAGCATGTCGGTTTCTGGGGCCAACGTCCTGACTTTC. Residues: CASMSVSGANVLTF.

The V call is TRBV18, the J call TRBJ2-3; TRBD2 agrees at 10 bases. The V and J ends lost 1 base and 3 bases, in that order; junction bases with no gene match: 10. Germline V lookup: CDR1 KGHSH, CDR2 LQKENI. This CDR3 is built from 18 residues. The CDR3 DNA is TGTGCCAGCTCACCACTAGGGCTAGCGGGGGTCGGAACAGATACGCAGTATTTT. It is translated as CASSPLGLAGVGTDTQYF.

The gene calls are TRBV5-6 and TRBJ2-1; D unresolved. The V gene's germline CDR1 is SGHDT and CDR2 YYEEEE. This CDR3 comprises 15 residues. V gave up 3 bases and J gave up 5 bases, with 15 bases separating them. CDR3: CASSSRSRVNNEQFF. In DNA form, the CDR3 reads TGTGCCAGCAGCTCGAGGTCCCGGGTTAACAATGAGCAGTTCTTC.

The chain links TRBV5-4 to TRBJ1-1; tentatively, D is TRBD1 (5 bases). Trimming stripped 1 base from V and 1 base from J, with 8 bases between. Germline lookup yields CDR1 SGHNT and CDR2 YYREEE (reference sequence). This CDR3 spans 14 amino acids. The CDR3 DNA sequence: TGTGCCAGCAGCTTGAACAGGCAGAACACTGAAGCTTTCTTT. Translation: CASSLNRQNTEAFF. Variable domain in full (rest from reference TRBV5-4 and TRBJ1-1): ETGVTQSPTHLIKTRGQQVTLRCSSQSGHNTVSWYQQALGQGPQFIFQYYREEENGRGNFPPRFSGLQFPNYSSELNVNALELDDSALYLCASSLNRQNTEAFFGQGTRLTVV.

V usage is TRBV6-5 and J usage is TRBJ2-7; possible D gene TRBD2, 5 bases. Trimming stripped 5 bases from V and 3 bases from J, with 11 bases between. The V gene's germline CDR1 is MNHEY and CDR2 SVGAGI. The CDR3 is 13 amino acids. The CDR3 DNA reads as TGTGCCAGCAGTCTCCGGGGATTCTACGAGCAGTACTTC. Translating it yields CASSLRGFYEQYF.